This TCR beta chain was profiled in a study of T cell responses to AZD1222 COVID-19 vaccine. Study at large: Second-dose groups at about 4 or about 12 weeks were pooled.

The length of the CDR3 is 11 residues. The ends were cut back, 3 bases at V and 5 bases at J, with 4 bases in the middle. Germline V gene data show CDR1 as GTSNPN and CDR2 as SVGIG (reference sequence). Clones were sequenced by immunoSEQ multiplex PCR, and TCRdb holds only the in-frame ones, with some missing. Among 100,000 to 150,000 clones listed, roughly 91% were seen once. Note on this clone: Its antigen is still unknown.

Whole-study results and caveats: Epitopes outside B.1.351 and B.1.1.7 mutated regions reportedly drew nearly half of spike TCRs. Compared with day 0, the breadth and depth of the Spike-specific TCR repertoire rose significantly after two doses of AZD1222.

The source was peripheral blood, collected on day 0 of AZD1222 vaccination. The clonotype comes from an adult in good health. V and J are TRBV30 and TRBJ1-4, with D uncertain. CDR3 amino acids: CAWSANEKLFF. The CDR3 DNA reads as TGTGCCTGGAGCGCAAATGAAAAACTGTTTTTT.